Sequencing of this T cell receptor beta chain was carried out in a study of identical twins. TCRdb reanalysed the 5' RACE reads using MiXCR and keeps one entry per CDR3 protein. Of about 210,000 distinct CDR3 sequences in the sample, less than 10% were seen once. This clonotype was detected only a few times. A read error may produce the germline difference seen at one junction end. The CDR3 covers 15 residues. The germline gives CDR1 MNHNS, CDR2 SASEGT. The V gene is TRBV6-1, the J gene TRBJ2-7; D possibly corresponds to TRBD1 (6 bases). The sample comprised memory (CD45RO+) T cells sorted from blood. The sequence was collected from a woman aged 18 to 35 in good health. This chain's CDR3 is CASREGGTYSYEQYF. As DNA, the CDR3 is TGTGCCAGCAGGGAAGGTGGGACATATTCCTACGAGCAGTACTTC.